This T cell receptor beta chain was captured in a study of blood T cell repertoires in COVID-19. Study summary: From T cells, B-cell-depleted T cells, or PBMCs came the material, which was cDNA or gDNA.

Original processing methods: Estimated nucleated cell counts came from reference gene primer amplification. TCRdb's table, derived via immunoSEQ multiplex PCR, lists solely in-frame clones and lacks some. The V and J calls and the clone size are those of that table, but D and trimming were determined from the DNA. The sample holds around 300,000 clones, 75% to 90% seen once. The sequence was collected from a woman in her 30s with COVID-19, enrolled during active disease. Sequencing was carried out using peripheral blood.

The CDR3: CASSLKLAGGYYNEQFF. For the CDR3, the DNA is TGTGCCAGCAGCTTGAAGCTAGCGGGGGGATATTACAATGAGCAGTTCTTC. The rearrangement links TRBV5-4 to TRBJ2-1; 11 bases line up with TRBD2. CDR1 and CDR2 (germline): SGHNT, YYREEE (reference sequence). J was trimmed by 4 bases and V by 1 base; bases with no gene match: 7. The CDR3 sequence is 17 residues long.